The 17 T cell receptor beta chains below were found in one sample sequenced in a study of shared clonotypes between healthy human individuals. Assay: immunoSEQ multiplex PCR; the TCRdb copy retains only in-frame clones and omits some. The table has about 640,000 clones, roughly 78% seen once. Sequencing input: memory CD4+ T cells sorted from blood. The subset: CD45RA-negative fraction. Receptors originate from a woman aged 25-40 years in good health.

The chain links TRBV5-1 to TRBJ2-5; D may be TRBD2 (6 bases). V shed 0 bases and J shed 1 base, with 10 bases lying between them. This CDR3 contains 15 residues. Germline-derived CDR1 and CDR2 are SGHRS and YFSETQ. Here the CDR3 reads CASSLAASVQETQYF. In DNA form, the CDR3 reads TGCGCCAGCAGCTTGGCGGCTAGCGTCCAAGAGACCCAGTACTTC. The full variable domain, its missing parts supplied by reference TRBV5-1 and TRBJ2-5, is KAGVTQTPRYLIKTRGQQVTLSCSPISGHRSVSWYQQTPGQGLQFLFEYFSETQRNKGNFPGRFSGRQFSNSRSEMNVSTLELGDSALYLCASSLAASVQETQYFGPGTRLLVL.

This clone has only a few counts. This chain joins TRBV11-2 and TRBJ2-5; D uncertain. Trimming took off 0 bases at V and 5 bases at J, with 10 bases between the two ends. This CDR3 has 14 residues. CDR1 SGHAT and CDR2 FQNNGV come from the germline V gene. As DNA, the CDR3 is TGTGCCAGCAGCTTAGACCGACGCGTGGAGACCCAGTACTTC. It translates to CASSLDRRVETQYF.

CDR3 residues: CASSQDNAPPGNEQFF. The DNA of the CDR3 is TGTGCCAGCAGCCAAGATAATGCCCCTCCTGGCAATGAGCAGTTCTTC. The J gene is TRBJ2-1, the V gene TRBV4-2, with D hard to call. Germline CDR1 reads LGHNA; CDR2 reads YNFKEQ. The CDR3 sequence is 16 residues long. Trimming pared 0 bases from V and 6 bases from J, leaving 15 bases between.

This clone has ten or more counts. The CDR3 reads CAIRSAGATNEKLFF. For the CDR3, the DNA is TGTGCCATCAGATCGGCCGGAGCTACTAATGAAAAACTGTTTTTT. The V gene is TRBV10-3, the J gene TRBJ1-4; no clear D gene. CDR3 size: 15 residues. V was pared by 6 bases and J by 2 bases, with 13 bases between. Germline V gene sequence: CDR1 ENHRY, CDR2 SYGVKD.

This rearrangement joins TRBV11-2 to TRBJ2-1; a weak D match, TRBD2 (5 bases). The germline gives CDR1 SGHAT, CDR2 FQNNGV. Trimming cost V 3 bases and J 7 bases, with 7 bases left between them. The CDR3 covers 12 residues. CDR3 in amino acids: CASSFGENEQFF. The CDR3 region has the DNA TGTGCCAGCAGCTTCGGGGAAAATGAGCAGTTCTTC.

The chain recombines TRBV7-9 with TRBJ1-4; D remains unclear. CDR1 and CDR2 (germline): SEHNR, FQNEAQ (reference sequence). There are 15 residues in the CDR3. V lost 1 base, J lost 4 bases, and 10 bases lay in between. Here the CDR3 DNA reads TGTGCCAGCAGCTTAGTGCTCGGAAATAATGAAAAACTGTTTTTT. Its protein is CASSLVLGNNEKLFF.

The J gene is TRBJ2-5, the V gene TRBV19; D is ambiguous. CDR1 and CDR2 from the germline V gene are LNHDA and SQIVND (reference sequence). The CDR3 length is 11 residues. V lost 7 bases and J 4 bases, leaving 7 bases between the germline ends. CDR3 region: CASKQGETQYF. DNA of the CDR3: TGTGCCAGTAAGCAAGGAGAGACCCAGTACTTC.

V is TRBV7-9 and J is TRBJ2-1, with D hard to call. The germline V gene has CDR1 SEHNR and CDR2 FQNEAQ (reference sequence). The CDR3 loop spans 14 amino acids. V was trimmed by 3 bases and J by 6 bases, leaving 12 bases between them. CDR3: CASSFERFGNEQFF. In DNA form, the CDR3 reads TGTGCCAGCAGCTTCGAGCGTTTTGGCAATGAGCAGTTCTTC.

The CDR3 DNA reads as TGTGCCAGCAGCTTGGGAAACGAAGTAGATACGCAGTATTTT. Amino acid sequence: CASSLGNEVDTQYF. The chain joins TRBV7-9 to TRBJ2-3, with D hard to call. Germline CDR1 SEHNR, CDR2 FQNEAQ (reference sequence). The CDR3 spans 14 residues. V was shortened by 3 bases and J by 5 bases, with 12 bases between the two germline ends.

The rearrangement joins TRBV30 to TRBJ1-2; D might be TRBD1 (6 bases). This CDR3 is built from 11 residues. Germline-derived CDR1 and CDR2 are GTSNPN and SVGIG (reference sequence). V was pared by 5 bases and J by 7 bases, with 11 bases between. The CDR3 sequence is CAWERGAGYTF. The DNA of the CDR3 is TGTGCCTGGGAGAGGGGGGCTGGCTACACCTTC.

This clone was found a few times. J is TRBJ2-1 and V is TRBV28, with a possible D match to TRBD1 (6 bases). This CDR3 has 13 amino acids. The germline V gene encodes CDR1 MDHEN and CDR2 SYDVKM. Trimming pared 5 bases from V and 13 bases from J, leaving 18 bases between. CDR3 DNA: TGTGCCAGCAGTGCAGGGGTTCCTCGTGGCCAGTTCTTC. It codes for CASSAGVPRGQFF. Variable domain in full (rest from reference TRBV28 and TRBJ2-1): DVKVTQSSRYLVKRTGEKVFLECVQDMDHENMFWYRQDPGLGLRLIYFSYDVKMKEKGDIPEGYSVSREKKERFSLILESASTNQTSMYLCASSAGVPRGQFFGPGTRLTVL.

The chain employs TRBV6-6 and TRBJ1-1; D might be TRBD1 (5 bases). V was trimmed by 5 bases and J by 6 bases, leaving 19 bases between them. The germline V gene has CDR1 MNHNY and CDR2 SVGAGI (reference sequence). The CDR3 consists of 15 residues. CDR3 sequence: CASSRGARALSEAFF. DNA for the CDR3: TGTGCCAGCAGTCGCGGGGCCCGAGCACTATCTGAAGCTTTCTTT.

V gene TRBV6-6 combines with J gene TRBJ1-2; D call uncertain. Trimming took off 0 bases at V and 7 bases at J, with 6 bases between the two ends. Germline V gives CDR1 MNHNY, CDR2 SVGAGI (reference sequence). This CDR3 region has 12 residues. CDR3 region: CASSYSKVGYTF. CDR3 DNA sequence: TGTGCCAGCAGTTACTCTAAAGTTGGCTACACCTTC.

This clone was seen a single time. A much larger clone differs from this one at a single base, so this may be a read error. The chain carries TRBV7-9 and TRBJ2-1; D not resolved. Trimming took off 0 bases at V and 7 bases at J, with 4 bases between the two ends. The CDR3 runs to 12 residues. Germline CDR1 and CDR2: SEHNR and FQNEAQ (reference sequence). For the CDR3, the DNA is TGTGCCAGCAGCTTAGCGCTAAATGAGCAGTTCTTC. It translates to CASSLALNEQFF.

The chain links TRBV5-5 to TRBJ1-5; D remains ambiguous. V dropped 0 bases and J dropped 2 bases, with 12 bases sitting between them. This CDR3 comprises 16 residues. CDR1 and CDR2 (germline): SGHKS, YYEKEE (reference sequence). The CDR3 DNA follows: TGTGCCAGCAGCTTGGAAGGTGGCGGTGGCAATCAGCCCCAGCATTTT. Translated: CASSLEGGGGNQPQHF.

This chain uses TRBV28 with TRBJ2-7; 8 positions match TRBD2. CDR3 length equals 15 residues. Germline CDR1 MDHEN, CDR2 SYDVKM. With 6 bases clipped from V and 6 bases from J, the junction kept 13 bases outside the gene matches. CDR3 sequence reads: CASSPTSTSVREQYF. DNA for the CDR3: TGTGCCAGCAGCCCGACGTCGACTAGCGTCCGCGAGCAGTACTTC.

Here the CDR3 reads CAWSPPASGIYEQYF. In nucleotides, the CDR3 is TGTGCCTGGAGCCCCCCGGCTAGCGGGATCTACGAGCAGTACTTC. The V gene is TRBV30, the J gene TRBJ2-7; TRBD2 matches 9 bases. The V segment lost 3 bases and the J segment 3 bases; nucleotides outside the gene matches: 9. The CDR3 loop spans 15 amino acids. Per the germline V gene, CDR1 is GTSNPN and CDR2 is SVGIG (reference sequence).